This T cell receptor (beta chain) was sequenced for a study of Ad26.COV2.S vaccination and SARS-CoV-2 variants. Overall study findings and caveats: Estimates derived from TCR breadth and depth analyses may have underestimated total T cell responses.

Treatment denoted: 15 to 20 received Ad26.COV2.S at low or high dose, single or two shots; 5 received placebo; per-sample allocation not given. Material that was analyzed had been drawn on day 63 after the first vaccine or placebo injection. TCRdb keeps only in-frame clones here, not all; method: immunoSEQ multiplex PCR. The sample contains 300,000 to 400,000 clones, under 90% of which appear only once. Trimming cost V 5 bases and J 4 bases, with 14 bases left between them. CDR3 length: 14 residues. Looked up from germline, CDR1 is SGHVS and CDR2 is FQNEAQ. This clone was detected a few times. What it recognizes is unknown.

The origin of this receptor is a person aged 18-60 years who received the Ad26.COV2.S COVID-19 vaccine or a placebo. Here the sequenced sample was peripheral blood, taken in a trial of Ad26.COV2.S vaccine versus placebo. The chain couples TRBV7-8 to TRBJ1-2; tentatively, D is TRBD1 (5 bases). The CDR3 DNA follows: TGTGCCAGCAGCCCCATGACAGAATCCTATGGCTACACCTTC. Translated: CASSPMTESYGYTF.